This T cell receptor (beta chain) was observed in a study of graft-versus-host responses after intestinal transplantation. Germline lookup yields CDR1 SQVTM and CDR2 ANQGSEA. V dropped 5 bases and J dropped 1 base, with 5 bases sitting between them. This CDR3 is 12 amino acids long. By share, this clone ranks as medium-sized. TCRdb keeps only in-frame clones here, not all; method: immunoSEQ multiplex PCR. The sample has thousands of clones, about 33% seen once. Co-plating was performed using approximately 200,000 CFSE-labeled responder cells and approximately 200,000 irradiated, violet-dye-labeled stimulator cells.

This clonotype originated in a human patient who received an intestinal transplant. The material was alloreactive CD8+ T cells from a mixed lymphocyte reaction culture, obtained before intestinal transplant. Sample subset: CFSE-low proliferating T cells sorted from roughly six-day pre-transplant mixed lymphocyte reaction (GvH or HvG direction). The rearrangement joins TRBV29-1 to TRBJ2-2; a weak D match, TRBD1 (5 bases). As DNA, the CDR3 is TGCAGCGTTACAGGGAACACCGGGGAGCTGTTTTTT. Translated: CSVTGNTGELFF.